The present T cell receptor (beta chain) was sequenced within a study of blood T cells in healthy people across ages. J gave up 6 bases and V 2 bases, and 5 bases lay outside the gene matches. Germline V gene lookup returns CDR1 MNHEY and CDR2 SVGEGT. The CDR3 extends over 15 amino acids. A J-beta primer mix and a sample-barcoded 5' primer were used in a second PCR of about 7 to 12 cycles. TCRdb reanalysed the 5' RACE reads using MiXCR and keeps one entry per CDR3 protein. The sample includes roughly 700,000 distinct CDR3 sequences, approximately 50% seen only once; the top ten take 30% to 35%. This TCR was sampled from a woman between 55 and 75 years old in good health. The chain is built from TRBV6-2 or TRBV6-3 and TRBJ2-1; 9 bases are a match to TRBD1. The specimen was blood. The CDR3 here is CASSYRDRDRNEQFF. The CDR3 region has the DNA TGTGCCAGCAGTTACCGGGACAGGGACCGCAATGAGCAGTTCTTC.